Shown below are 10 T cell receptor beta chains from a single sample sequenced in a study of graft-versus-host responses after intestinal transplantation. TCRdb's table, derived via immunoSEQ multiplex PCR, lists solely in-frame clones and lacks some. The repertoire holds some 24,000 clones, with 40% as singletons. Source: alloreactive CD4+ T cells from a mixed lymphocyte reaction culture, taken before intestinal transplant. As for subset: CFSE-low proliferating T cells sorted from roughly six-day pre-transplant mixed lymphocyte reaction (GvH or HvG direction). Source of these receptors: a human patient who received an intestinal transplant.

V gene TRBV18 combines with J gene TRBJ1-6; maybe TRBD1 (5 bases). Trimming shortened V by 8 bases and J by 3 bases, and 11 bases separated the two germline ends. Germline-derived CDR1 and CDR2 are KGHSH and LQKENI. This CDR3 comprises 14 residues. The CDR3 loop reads CASRSGDYNSPLHF. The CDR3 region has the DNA TGTGCCAGCCGTTCGGGGGACTATAATTCACCCCTCCACTTT.

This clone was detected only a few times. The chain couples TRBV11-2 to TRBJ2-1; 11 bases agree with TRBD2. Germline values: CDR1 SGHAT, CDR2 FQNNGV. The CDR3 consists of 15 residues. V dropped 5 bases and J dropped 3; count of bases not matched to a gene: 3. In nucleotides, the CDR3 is TGTGCCAGCAGCCCAGGGACTAGCGGCTACAATGAGCAGTTCTTC. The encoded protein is CASSPGTSGYNEQFF.

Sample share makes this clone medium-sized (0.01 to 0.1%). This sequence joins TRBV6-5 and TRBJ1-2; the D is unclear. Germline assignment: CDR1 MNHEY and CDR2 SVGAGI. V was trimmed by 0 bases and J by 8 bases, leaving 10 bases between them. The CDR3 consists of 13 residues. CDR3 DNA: TGTGCCAGCAGTTACTCGGAGACCAGCGGCTACACCTTC. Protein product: CASSYSETSGYTF.

The CDR3 is CASPRGGRALGEQFF. As DNA, the CDR3 is TGTGCCAGCCCCAGAGGCGGGAGGGCCCTCGGGGAGCAGTTCTTC. The chain couples TRBV21-1 to TRBJ2-1; the table's D call, TRBD2, has no DNA check behind it. TRBV21-1 corresponds to a pseudogene. This CDR3 spans 15 amino acids.

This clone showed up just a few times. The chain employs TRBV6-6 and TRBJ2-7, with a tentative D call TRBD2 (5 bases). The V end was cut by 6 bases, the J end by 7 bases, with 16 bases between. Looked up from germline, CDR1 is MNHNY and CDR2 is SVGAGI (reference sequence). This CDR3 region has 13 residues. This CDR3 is CASRDGGGWEQYF. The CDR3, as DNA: TGTGCCAGCAGGGACGGCGGAGGATGGGAGCAGTACTTC.

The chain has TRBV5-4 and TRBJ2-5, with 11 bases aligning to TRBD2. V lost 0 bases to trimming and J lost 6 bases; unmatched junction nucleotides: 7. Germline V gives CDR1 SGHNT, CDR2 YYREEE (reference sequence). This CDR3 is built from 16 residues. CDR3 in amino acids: CASSLVSTSGVKTQYF. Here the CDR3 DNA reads TGTGCCAGCAGCTTGGTTTCGACTAGCGGGGTGAAGACCCAGTACTTC.

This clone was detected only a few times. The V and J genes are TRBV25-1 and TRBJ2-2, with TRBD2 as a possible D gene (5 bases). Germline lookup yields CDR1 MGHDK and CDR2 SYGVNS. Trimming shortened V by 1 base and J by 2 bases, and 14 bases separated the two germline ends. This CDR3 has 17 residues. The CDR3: CASSESRTGVNTGELFF. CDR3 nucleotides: TGTGCCAGCAGTGAATCGCGTACCGGGGTCAACACCGGGGAGCTGTTTTTT.

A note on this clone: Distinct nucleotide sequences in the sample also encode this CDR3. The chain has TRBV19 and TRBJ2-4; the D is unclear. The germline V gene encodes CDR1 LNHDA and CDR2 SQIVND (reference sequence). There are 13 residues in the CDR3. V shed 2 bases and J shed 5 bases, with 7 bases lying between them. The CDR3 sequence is CASSILAENIQYF. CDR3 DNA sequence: TGTGCCAGTAGTATACTGGCGGAAAACATTCAGTACTTC.

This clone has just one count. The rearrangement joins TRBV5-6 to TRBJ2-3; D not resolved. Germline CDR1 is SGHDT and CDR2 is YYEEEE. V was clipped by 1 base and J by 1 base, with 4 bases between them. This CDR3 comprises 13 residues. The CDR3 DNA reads TGTGCCAGCAGCTTGCAGGGCACAGATACGCAGTATTTT. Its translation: CASSLQGTDTQYF.

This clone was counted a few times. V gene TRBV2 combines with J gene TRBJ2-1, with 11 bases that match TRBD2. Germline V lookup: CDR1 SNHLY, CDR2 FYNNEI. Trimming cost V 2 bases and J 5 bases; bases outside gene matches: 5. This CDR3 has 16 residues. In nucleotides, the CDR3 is TGTGCCAGCAGTGAAAATTTACTAGCGGGAGACAATGAGCAGTTCTTC. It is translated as CASSENLLAGDNEQFF.